These 27 T cell receptor beta chains came from one sample sequenced in a study of tumor-infiltrating lymphocytes in primary liver carcinoma. From about 530 ng total RNA, TCR beta cDNA was generated with a primer in the constant region. A slightly modified ARM-PCR protocol with three nested multiplex PCR rounds produced these TCR beta libraries. In the first two PCR rounds, TRBV1-TRBV30 forward primers were paired with a C-beta reverse primer, and each round lasted roughly 9 cycles. TCRdb reanalysed the multiplex PCR reads using MiXCR and keeps one entry per CDR3 protein. This table holds about 310,000 distinct CDR3 sequences, 65% found once. Germline DNA was extracted too, while blood RNA derived from unsorted whole blood. Input material: peripheral blood. These receptors were collected from a middle-aged man with primary liver carcinoma and hepatitis B virus infection.

This clonotype was detected a few times. The chain uses TRBV28 and TRBJ1-2, with 7 nucleotides matching TRBD1. V lost 10 bases and J lost 2; bases outside the gene matches: 1. This CDR3 is built from 11 residues. Per the germline V gene, CDR1 is MDHEN and CDR2 is SYDVKM. DNA of the CDR3: TGTGCCACGGACAGGAACTATGGCTACACCTTC. Translating it yields CATDRNYGYTF.

In the case of this clonotype: A read error may produce the germline difference seen at one junction end. The gene calls are TRBV6-2 or TRBV6-3 and TRBJ2-7; D call uncertain. The CDR3 is made up of 14 amino acids. From germline, CDR1 is MNHEY and CDR2 SVGEGT. For the CDR3, the DNA is TGTCCCAGCAACGATGCCAAGGGAAGGTACGAGCAGTACTTC. Encoded protein: CPSNDAKGRYEQYF.

This clonotype was recorded a few times. This sequence joins TRBV5-6 and TRBJ2-5; maybe TRBD1 (6 bases). The germline V gene has CDR1 SGHDT and CDR2 YYEEEE. The V gene lost 1 base and the J gene lost 4 bases, with 11 bases spanning the gap. The CDR3 is made up of 14 amino acids. DNA of the CDR3: TGTGCCAGCAGCTTGTATCAGGGGAGAGAGACCCAGTACTTC. Translation: CASSLYQGRETQYF.

V is TRBV5-6 and J is TRBJ1-1; D is unresolved. The CDR3 runs 15 residues. V lost 4 bases and J 5 bases, leaving 18 bases between the germline ends. In germline, CDR1 is SGHDT, CDR2 YYEEEE. The CDR3 sequence: CASSQYSSKGTEAFF. CDR3 DNA: TGTGCCAGCAGCCAATATTCTAGCAAGGGAACTGAAGCTTTCTTT.

The V call is TRBV6-5, the J call TRBJ1-2; TRBD1 agrees at 9 bases. V lost 2 bases to trimming and J lost 7 bases; unmatched junction nucleotides: 2. CDR3 length equals 13 residues. The germline V gene has CDR1 MNHEY and CDR2 SVGAGI. CDR3 nucleotide sequence: TGTGCCAGCAGTTACAGACAGGGGGGTGGCTACACCTTC. Residues: CASSYRQGGGYTF.

This clonotype was found many times. The chain couples TRBV6-5 to TRBJ1-1, with 8 bases aligning to TRBD1. The germline V gene encodes CDR1 MNHEY and CDR2 SVGAGI. There are 12 residues in the CDR3. Trimming cost V 8 bases and J 5 bases; bases outside gene matches: 4. The DNA of the CDR3 is TGTGCCAGCGGACAGGGAAGGACTGAAGCTTTCTTT. This gives the protein CASGQGRTEAFF.

As regards this clonotype: The conserved phenylalanine or tryptophan normally closing the CDR3 is absent here, so this likely arose from a read error. The V gene is TRBV6-6, the J gene TRBJ1-4; D perhaps matches TRBD1 (5 bases). CDR1 MNHNY and CDR2 SVGAGI come from the germline V gene (reference sequence). The CDR3 has 14 amino acids. The CDR3 bases are TGTGCTAGCAGTTCAGCCACGCAGGGTGAAAAACTGTTTTGT. Amino acid sequence: CASSSATQGEKLFC.

In regard to this clonotype: At one of its ends the junction is not consistent with the germline gene, which may arise from a read error. J is TRBJ2-3 and V is TRBV4-1; TRBD2 matches at 7 bases. From germline, CDR1 is MGHRA and CDR2 YSYEKL. CDR3 length: 15 residues. This CDR3 reads CASSPPGTNTDTQYF. The CDR3 region has the DNA TGCGCCAGTAGCCCTCCGGGGACTAACACAGATACGCAGTATTTT.

Note on this clonotype: A read error may account for a junction end that differs from germline. The rearrangement uses TRBV11-3 and TRBJ2-1, with D uncertain. Per the germline V gene, CDR1 is SGHNT and CDR2 is YENEEA. There are 14 residues in the CDR3. Written as DNA, the CDR3 is TGTGCCAGCAGCTTAGGCGCCTCGAACAATGAGCAGTTTTTC. Protein sequence: CASSLGASNNEQFF. Full variable domain (remainder filled in from reference TRBV11-3 and TRBJ2-1): EAGVVQSPRYKIIEKKQPVAFWCNPISGHNTLYWYLQNLGQGPELLIRYENEEAVDDSQLPKDRFSAERLKGVDSTLKIQPAELGDSAVYLCASSLGASNNEQFFGPGTRLTVL.

Note on this clonotype: Compared with germline, one end of the junction differs, possibly owing to a read error. V and J are TRBV5-1 and TRBJ1-1; the match to TRBD1 covers 7 bases. The CDR3 is made up of 19 amino acids. The germline gives CDR1 SGHRS, CDR2 YFSETQ. The CDR3 nucleotides are TGCGCCCGCAGCTTGCACCCCATACAGGGGCTGCAGGTGAACACTGAAGCTTTCTTT. This codes for CARSLHPIQGLQVNTEAFF. The entire variable domain, with the rest obtained from reference TRBV5-1 and TRBJ1-1, is as follows: KAGVTQTPRYLIKTRGQQVTLSCSPISGHRSVSWYQQTPGQGLQFLFEYFSETQRNKGNFPGRFSGRQFSNSRSEMNVSTLELGDSALYLCARSLHPIQGLQVNTEAFFGQGTRLTVV.

The chain carries TRBV2 and TRBJ2-3; 8 bases align to TRBD2. The CDR3 spans 15 residues. The junction had 9 bases not matched to a gene; V was cut back by 4 bases and J by 6 bases. Germline V gene data show CDR1 as SNHLY and CDR2 as FYNNEI. The CDR3 sequence: CASSVLAGYPDTQYF. CDR3 DNA: TGTGCCAGCAGTGTTCTAGCGGGTTATCCGGATACGCAGTATTTT. Variable domain in full (rest from reference TRBV2 and TRBJ2-3): EPEVTQTPSHQVTQMGQEVILRCVPISNHLYFYWYRQILGQKVEFLVSFYNNEISEKSEIFDDQFSVERPDGSNFTLKIRSTKLEDSAMYFCASSVLAGYPDTQYFGPGTRLTVL.

This clonotype was seen a few times. CDR3 sequence: CASSQGARGSNQPQHF. The CDR3 DNA reads TGTGCCAGCTCGCAGGGTGCCCGGGGCAGCAATCAGCCCCAGCATTTT. This chain connects TRBV7-9 to TRBJ1-5; TRBD1 might be the D (5 bases). Germline V gene lookup returns CDR1 SEHNR and CDR2 FQNEAQ (reference sequence). Trimming took off 8 bases at V and 1 base at J, with 18 bases between the two ends. The CDR3 spans 16 residues.

This clonotype was observed once. Being one base from a much bigger clone, this may be a read error. This chain uses TRBV5-4 with TRBJ2-1; perhaps TRBD2 as D (6 bases). There are 13 residues in the CDR3. In germline, CDR1 is SGHNT, CDR2 YYREEE (reference sequence). The CDR3, as DNA: TGTGCCAGCAGCTTGGGACTAGTCGGTGAGCGGTTCTTC. Protein product: CASSLGLVGERFF.

In this sample, this clonotype turned up once. This could be a read error, since a much larger clone is one nucleotide away. The chain carries TRBV14 and TRBJ2-1, with unresolved D. The germline V gene has CDR1 SGHDN and CDR2 FVKESK. The CDR3 runs to 15 residues. CDR3 in DNA: TGTGCCAGCAGCCAAGGAGTCTCTTCTTGGAATGAGCGGTTCTTC. Encoded protein: CASSQGVSSWNERFF.

This clonotype was detected ten times or more. The V call is TRBV4-1, the J call TRBJ2-1, with TRBD1 matching over 11 bases. Germline CDR1 and CDR2: MGHRA and YSYEKL. V lost 1 base, J lost 2 bases, and 4 bases stayed unmatched. The CDR3 runs to 17 residues. Here the CDR3 reads CASSQVMGQGAYNEQFF. In nucleotides, the CDR3 is TGCGCCAGCAGCCAAGTTATGGGACAGGGGGCCTACAATGAGCAGTTCTTC.

This chain joins TRBV12-3 or TRBV12-4 and TRBJ2-1; 8 nucleotides agree with TRBD1. The V segment lost 6 bases and the J segment 3 bases; nucleotides outside the gene matches: 7. The CDR3 has 15 amino acids. The CDR3 DNA reads TGTGCCAGCAGATCCCGGACAGGGAACTACAATGAGCAGTTCTTC. Its translation: CASRSRTGNYNEQFF.

This clonotype occurred many times. J is TRBJ1-4 and V is TRBV12-3 or TRBV12-4; D is unclear. The CDR3 contains 14 residues. V was cut by 3 bases and J by 5 bases, with 10 bases left in between. Here the CDR3 reads CASSFQVRNEKLFF. The CDR3, as DNA: TGTGCCAGCAGTTTTCAGGTCCGGAATGAAAAACTGTTTTTT.

This clonotype was seen many times. The genes are TRBV6-1 and TRBJ2-5; D ambiguous. Between the trimmed V and J ends, which lost 9 bases and 3 bases, there was a span of 17 bases. This CDR3 contains 14 residues. Germline assignment: CDR1 MNHNS and CDR2 SASEGT. CDR3: CASSRSPREETQYF. The CDR3 DNA reads as TGTGCCAGTTCTCGAAGCCCCCGGGAAGAGACCCAGTACTTC.

With respect to this clonotype: Because the CDR3 is missing its conserved closing phenylalanine or tryptophan, this is likely a read error. The limits of the CDR3 on the DNA are not certain, so only TCRdb's listed CDR3 is given. This rearrangement joins TRBV7-8 to TRBJ2-3; the table's D call of TRBD1 was not tested on the DNA. The CDR3 comprises 15 residues, both ends counted. CDR1 SGHVS and CDR2 FQNEAQ come from the germline V gene. This CDR3 is CASWPTAFTTDTKYL.

Regarding this clonotype: The junction shows a germline mismatch at one end, possibly a read error. The chain has TRBV7-9 and TRBJ2-2; D call uncertain. This CDR3 is built from 13 residues. Looked up from germline, CDR1 is SEHNR and CDR2 is FQNEAQ (reference sequence). The CDR3 DNA follows: TGTGTCAGCAGCTTACGGAACACCGGGGAGCTGTTTTTT. Translation: CVSSLRNTGELFF.

Concerning this clonotype itself: Since no conserved phenylalanine or tryptophan closes the CDR3, a read error is the likely cause. V is TRBV20-1 and J is TRBJ2-5; no clear D. The CDR3 is made up of 11 amino acids. Trimming cost V 4 bases and J 1 base, with 4 bases left between them. Germline CDR1 reads DFQATT; CDR2 reads SNEGSKA (reference sequence). CDR3 sequence reads: CSANIQETQYS. CDR3 in DNA: TGCAGTGCTAATATCCAAGAGACCCAGTACTCC.

The chain joins TRBV11-2 to TRBJ2-1; a weak D match, TRBD2 (5 bases). Germline assignment: CDR1 SGHAT and CDR2 FQNNGV. Trimming cost V 6 bases and J 15 bases, with 27 bases left between them. This CDR3 region has 15 residues. The CDR3: CASSQVSGIGNKRFF. The CDR3 nucleotides are TGTGCCAGCAGTCAGGTGTCGGGGATTGGCAATAAGCGGTTCTTC. The variable domain in full, with the rest retrieved from reference TRBV11-2 and TRBJ2-1, is EAGVAQSPRYKIIEKRQSVAFWCNPISGHATLYWYQQILGQGPKLLIQFQNNGVVDDSQLPKDRFSAERLKGVDSTLKIQPAKLEDSAVYLCASSQVSGIGNKRFFGPGTRLTVL.

The chain combines TRBV7-9 with TRBJ1-3, with D hard to call. CDR1 is SEHNR, CDR2 FQNEAQ, per germline (reference sequence). Between the trimmed V and J ends, which lost 5 bases and 5 bases, there was a span of 10 bases. This CDR3 has 13 amino acids. CDR3 residues: CASSAIGRNTIYF. The DNA of the CDR3 is TGTGCCAGCAGCGCTATTGGACGAAACACCATATATTTT.

Details on this clonotype: A much larger clone differs by one base, so this may be a read error. Because the CDR3 is missing its conserved closing phenylalanine or tryptophan, this is likely a read error. The chain joins TRBV6-1 to TRBJ2-7; TRBD1 agrees at 10 bases. The CDR3 runs to 14 residues. Per germline, CDR1 MNHNS and CDR2 SASEGT. Unmatched junction bases numbered 6, after V lost 6 bases and J lost 4 bases. This CDR3 reads CASRRQGAGYEQYL. The CDR3 bases are TGTGCCAGCAGAAGACAGGGGGCAGGTTACGAGCAGTACCTC.

Of note for this clonotype: A much larger clone differs from this one at a single base, so this may be a read error. The genes are TRBV5-5 and TRBJ1-1, with no clear D. Germline V gives CDR1 SGHKS, CDR2 YYEKEE (reference sequence). This CDR3 comprises 12 residues. Here the CDR3 DNA reads TGTGCCAGCAGCTTGAAGAACACTGTAGCTTTCTTT. Translation: CASSLKNTVAFF. The full variable domain, with the rest looked up from reference TRBV5-5 and TRBJ1-1, is DAGVTQSPTHLIKTRGQQVTLRCSPISGHKSVSWYQQVLGQGPQFIFQYYEKEERGRGNFPDRFSARQFPNYSSELNVNALLLGDSALYLCASSLKNTVAFFGQGTRLTVV.

As regards this clonotype: Given a much more abundant clone one base away, this may be a read error. In DNA, the CDR3 is TGTGTCAGCAGCCCGACTAGCGGTGAGACCCAGTACTTC. It codes for CVSSPTSGETQYF. V gene TRBV12-3 or TRBV12-4 combines with J gene TRBJ2-5; 9 bases align to TRBD2. CDR3 length: 13 amino acids.

With respect to this clonotype: One end of the junction varies from germline; a read error may be responsible. V usage is TRBV6-2 or TRBV6-3 and J usage is TRBJ2-1; maybe TRBD2 (5 bases). Germline loops: CDR1 MNHEY, CDR2 SVGEGT. The CDR3 has 14 amino acids. CDR3 coding DNA: TGTGTCAGCACCACCGGGAACTCCTACAATGAGCAGTTCTTC. Translation: CVSTTGNSYNEQFF.